The 8 T cell receptor beta chains in this list originate from one sample, sequenced in a study of blood T cell repertoires in COVID-19. Generated by immunoSEQ multiplex PCR, the TCRdb table keeps only in-frame clones and is missing some. The sample contains 180,000 or so clones, around 87% of which appear only once. Sequencing was done on a sample of peripheral blood. All receptors come from a middle-aged man with acute or convalescent COVID-19.

The rearrangement uses TRBV7-2 and TRBJ1-4; D possibly corresponds to TRBD1 (5 bases). Between the trimmed V and J ends, which lost 6 bases and 0 bases, there was a span of 8 bases. The CDR3 loop spans 14 amino acids. Germline values: CDR1 SGHTA, CDR2 FQGNSA. The chain's CDR3 is CASRLGATNEKLFF. Here the CDR3 DNA reads TGTGCCAGCAGGCTAGGGGCAACTAATGAAAAACTGTTTTTT.

The CDR3 region is CASSPRTPGQGANEQFF. DNA for the CDR3: TGTGCCAGCTCACCTAGGACCCCGGGACAGGGGGCCAATGAGCAGTTCTTC. V gene TRBV18 combines with J gene TRBJ2-1; 12 bases are shared with TRBD1. The CDR3 covers 17 residues. Trimming at V came to 3 bases and at J to 6 bases, leaving 9 bases not matched to a gene. Germline V gene lookup returns CDR1 KGHSH and CDR2 LQKENI.

The chain carries TRBV5-6 and TRBJ2-4; no firm D call. V lost 2 bases and J 10 bases, leaving 7 bases between the germline ends. CDR1 SGHDT and CDR2 YYEEEE come from the germline V gene. The CDR3 has 11 residues. The CDR3 region is CASSFGPIQYF. In DNA form, the CDR3 reads TGTGCCAGCAGCTTTGGCCCGATTCAGTACTTC. The full variable domain, in which reference TRBV5-6 and TRBJ2-4 provide the parts outside the CDR3, is DAGVTQSPTHLIKTRGQQVTLRCSPKSGHDTVSWYQQALGQGPQFIFQYYEEEERQRGNFPDRFSGHQFPNYSSELNVNALLLGDSALYLCASSFGPIQYFGAGTRLSVL.

The V call is TRBV6-2 or TRBV6-3, the J call TRBJ1-1, with D possibly being TRBD1 (6 bases). The V and J ends lost 4 bases and 5 bases respectively, with 14 bases between them. Germline V gene sequence: CDR1 MNHEY, CDR2 SVGEGT. This CDR3 is built from 14 residues. The CDR3 DNA follows: TGTGCCAGCAGTTTGGGGGGGCACGGGACTGAAGCTTTCTTT. Protein: CASSLGGHGTEAFF.

The gene calls are TRBV5-1 and TRBJ1-1, with TRBD1 as a possible D gene (6 bases). V was cut by 1 base and J by 3 bases, with 16 bases left in between. Germline lookup yields CDR1 SGHRS and CDR2 YFSETQ. The CDR3 is made up of 16 amino acids. CDR3 nucleotides: TGCGCCAGCAGCTTGCCCACCCGACAGGTTGACACTGAAGCTTTCTTT. As protein: CASSLPTRQVDTEAFF.

The chain joins TRBV4-1 to TRBJ1-4; no reliable D call. Germline V gives CDR1 MGHRA, CDR2 YSYEKL. CDR3 size: 15 residues. V dropped 0 bases and J dropped 3 bases, with 8 bases sitting between them. The CDR3 coding sequence is TGCGCCAGCAGCCAAGACCCGAGGTCTAATGAAAAACTGTTTTTT. Encoded protein: CASSQDPRSNEKLFF.

The chain links TRBV7-6 to TRBJ1-6, with a possible D match to TRBD1 (6 bases). The CDR3 spans 14 residues. V was shortened by 4 bases and J by 6 bases, with 10 bases between the two germline ends. CDR1 SGHVS and CDR2 FNYEAQ come from the germline V gene. CDR3 protein: CASSWEGVNSPLHF. The CDR3 DNA reads as TGTGCCAGCAGCTGGGAGGGGGTTAATTCACCCCTCCACTTT.

This chain connects TRBV7-2 to TRBJ1-2, with TRBD1 matching 9 bases. V was clipped by 5 bases and J by 2 bases; unmatched bases: 6. CDR3 length: 15 amino acids. Germline CDR1 is SGHTA and CDR2 is FQGNSA. The CDR3 protein is CASSPGGTGNYGYTF. The DNA for the CDR3 is TGTGCCAGCAGCCCCGGCGGGACAGGGAACTATGGCTACACCTTC.